This TCR beta chain was sequenced in a study of blood T cell repertoires in COVID-19. TCRdb's table, derived via immunoSEQ multiplex PCR, lists solely in-frame clones and lacks some. The sample comprises roughly 200,000 clones, 85% to 90% of which are singletons, and roughly 6.4% rests with the top ten. The CDR3 totals 15 residues. This sequence originates from a man in his 60s who had recovered from COVID-19. The sample consisted of peripheral blood. The chain joins TRBV21-1 to TRBJ2-6; TRBD1 is the table's D call, not checked against the DNA. TRBV21-1 is a pseudogene. The CDR3 spells CASTLISSGANVLTF. The CDR3 region has the DNA TGTGCCAGCACCCTTATCAGCTCTGGGGCCAACGTCCTGACTTTC.